This note documents a single TCR beta chain sequence. Antigen: not known. Between the trimmed V and J ends, which lost 4 bases and 3 bases, there was a span of 18 bases. CDR1 and CDR2 (germline): SEHNR, FQNEAQ (reference sequence). The CDR3 consists of 16 residues. The sample belongs to a study of cytomegalovirus exposure and HLA in healthy donors. About the study: For the approximately 400 genotyped donors, roughly 81% fell within the Caucasian-associated ancestry cluster.

General study results and limits: Many donors carried some public TCRs, although rarity characterized most TCR sequences. An ancestry cluster, one associated with Asian ancestry, reportedly showed fewer N-insertions than the approximately 670-donor mean in a later analysis.

Both 60 Vbeta primers and 13 Jbeta primers went into the PCR. Produced via immunoSEQ multiplex PCR; TCRdb's table is partial and in-frame only. The sample carries 130,000 to 150,000 clones, about 82% recorded once. The source is a man aged 30 to 39 in good health and CMV-seronegative. The sample consisted of PBMCs. The chain couples TRBV7-9 to TRBJ1-1, with D tentatively TRBD1 (5 bases). This CDR3 is CASSWQGFTADTEAFF. CDR3 DNA sequence: TGTGCCAGCAGCTGGCAGGGATTTACGGCGGACACTGAAGCTTTCTTT.